The 10 T cell receptor beta chains given below trace back to one sample, sequenced in a study of identical twins. MiXCR, run by TCRdb on the 5' RACE reads, gives a single entry per CDR3 protein. The table has 1.5 million to 2 million distinct CDR3 sequences, 25% to 35% seen once. Input material: cord blood. These receptors were taken from a newborn girl in good health.

The chain recombines TRBV6-6 with TRBJ2-7; 7 bases align to TRBD1. The CDR3 has 15 residues. The junction had 9 bases not matched to a gene; V was cut back by 6 bases and J by 1 base. Germline CDR1 MNHNY, CDR2 SVGAGI (reference sequence). The CDR3 loop is CASSLGPGQSYEQYF. CDR3 DNA: TGTGCCAGCAGCTTGGGACCGGGACAGTCCTACGAGCAGTACTTC.

The chain joins TRBV12-3 or TRBV12-4 to TRBJ2-2; a possible D gene is TRBD2 (6 bases). Trimming took 4 bases from V and 7 from J, leaving 13 bases between them. The CDR3 spans 14 residues. CDR3 residues: CASSSWEVGGELFF. Here the CDR3 DNA reads TGTGCCAGCAGTTCGTGGGAGGTGGGCGGGGAGCTGTTTTTT.

Only a few counts were recorded for this clonotype. CDR3 DNA sequence: TGTGCCAGCAGTGAAAGGGCTAGCGGGAATTACAATGAGCAGTTCTTC. Amino acid sequence: CASSERASGNYNEQFF. The J gene is TRBJ2-1, the V gene TRBV6-1, with 9 nucleotides matching TRBD2. Per germline, CDR1 MNHNS and CDR2 SASEGT. The CDR3 extends over 16 amino acids. Germline trimming cut 2 bases from V and 4 bases from J; bases unmatched to any gene: 6.

This clonotype was seen a handful of times. This chain joins TRBV6-6 and TRBJ1-6; 7 bases line up with TRBD1. J lost 7 bases, V lost 5 bases, and 8 bases had no gene match. Germline V gives CDR1 MNHNY, CDR2 SVGAGI (reference sequence). The CDR3 loop spans 15 amino acids. CDR3 sequence (DNA): TGTGCCAGCAGTCCCTCCAGGGGGGAAAATTCACCCCTCCACTTT. Its protein is CASSPSRGENSPLHF.

The rearrangement links TRBV10-3 to TRBJ1-5; D gene uncertain. From germline, CDR1 is ENHRY and CDR2 SYGVKD. This CDR3 comprises 15 residues. V shed 6 bases and J shed 0 bases, with 12 bases lying between them. CDR3 nucleotides: TGTGCCATCAGGACCCGGACGGATAGCAATCAGCCCCAGCATTTT. It translates to CAIRTRTDSNQPQHF.

The V gene is TRBV27, the J gene TRBJ2-7, with unresolved D. This CDR3 is built from 13 residues. The germline V gene encodes CDR1 MNHEY and CDR2 SMNVEV (reference sequence). Trimming stripped 3 bases from V and 2 bases from J, with 8 bases between. The DNA of the CDR3 is TGTGCCAGCAGTTTTCAGGACGCCTACGAGCAGTACTTC. Protein product: CASSFQDAYEQYF.

This clonotype was seen a few times. The chain combines TRBV10-3 with TRBJ1-2, with 7 bases matching TRBD1. The germline CDR1 and CDR2 sequences are ENHRY and SYGVKD. The CDR3 totals 13 residues. J was trimmed by 3 bases and V by 5 bases; bases with no gene match: 3. This CDR3 reads CAISKGADYGYTF. The CDR3 nucleotides are TGTGCCATCAGTAAGGGGGCTGACTATGGCTACACCTTC.

The genes are TRBV3-1 and TRBJ1-4, with TRBD1 matching 8 bases. In germline, CDR1 is LGHDT, CDR2 YNNKEL (reference sequence). CDR3 length: 14 amino acids. V was pared by 1 base and J by 8 bases, with 3 bases of the junction left unmatched. The CDR3 sequence is CASSQAWDREKLFF. DNA of the CDR3: TGTGCCAGCAGCCAAGCTTGGGACAGGGAAAAACTGTTTTTT.

This clonotype was counted ten times or more. The chain recombines TRBV9 with TRBJ2-5; D remains ambiguous. The CDR3 spans 15 residues. Trimming left V 0 bases short and J 0 bases short, with 9 bases between. Germline V gene sequence: CDR1 SGDLS, CDR2 YYNGEE. CDR3 region: CASSVAWPDQETQYF. CDR3 in DNA: TGTGCCAGCAGCGTAGCTTGGCCAGACCAAGAGACCCAGTACTTC.

Ten or more counts support this clonotype. V usage is TRBV5-1 and J usage is TRBJ1-1; maybe TRBD1 (6 bases). V lost 2 bases and J 4 bases, leaving 9 bases between the germline ends. The CDR3 has 13 amino acids. Germline loops: CDR1 SGHRS, CDR2 YFSETQ. Here the CDR3 reads CASSLTGSTEAFF. CDR3 DNA: TGCGCCAGCAGCTTAACAGGGTCCACTGAAGCTTTCTTT.